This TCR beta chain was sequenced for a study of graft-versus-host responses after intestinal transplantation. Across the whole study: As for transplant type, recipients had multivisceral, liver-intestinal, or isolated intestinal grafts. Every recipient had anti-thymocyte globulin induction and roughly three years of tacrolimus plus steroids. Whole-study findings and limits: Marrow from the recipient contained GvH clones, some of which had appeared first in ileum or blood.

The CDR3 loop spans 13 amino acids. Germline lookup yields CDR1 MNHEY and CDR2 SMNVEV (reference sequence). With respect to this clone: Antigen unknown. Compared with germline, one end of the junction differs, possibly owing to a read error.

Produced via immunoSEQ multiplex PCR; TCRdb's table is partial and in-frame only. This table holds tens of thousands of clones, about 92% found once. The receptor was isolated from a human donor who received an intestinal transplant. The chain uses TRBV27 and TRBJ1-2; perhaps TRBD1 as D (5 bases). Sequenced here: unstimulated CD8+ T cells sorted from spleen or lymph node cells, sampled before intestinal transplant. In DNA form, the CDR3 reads TGTGCCAGCAGTGTATCAGGGAGCTATGGCTACACCTTC. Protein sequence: CASSVSGSYGYTF.